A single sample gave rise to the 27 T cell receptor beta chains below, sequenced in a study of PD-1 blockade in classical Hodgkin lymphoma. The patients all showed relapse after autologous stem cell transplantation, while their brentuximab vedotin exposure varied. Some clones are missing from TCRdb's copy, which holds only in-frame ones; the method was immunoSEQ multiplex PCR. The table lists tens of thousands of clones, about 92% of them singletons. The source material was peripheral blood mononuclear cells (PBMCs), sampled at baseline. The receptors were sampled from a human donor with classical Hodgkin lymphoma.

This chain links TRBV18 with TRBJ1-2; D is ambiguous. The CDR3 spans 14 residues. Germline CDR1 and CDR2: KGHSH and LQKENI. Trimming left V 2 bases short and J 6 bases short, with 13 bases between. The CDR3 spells CASSPINGGDGYTF. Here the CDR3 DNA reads TGTGCCAGCTCACCAATAAACGGTGGGGATGGCTACACCTTC.

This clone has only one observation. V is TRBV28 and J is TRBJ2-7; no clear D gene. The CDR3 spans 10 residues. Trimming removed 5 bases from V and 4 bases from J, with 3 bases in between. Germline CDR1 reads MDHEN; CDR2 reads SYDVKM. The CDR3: CASSTYEQYF. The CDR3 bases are TGTGCCAGCAGTACTTACGAGCAGTACTTC.

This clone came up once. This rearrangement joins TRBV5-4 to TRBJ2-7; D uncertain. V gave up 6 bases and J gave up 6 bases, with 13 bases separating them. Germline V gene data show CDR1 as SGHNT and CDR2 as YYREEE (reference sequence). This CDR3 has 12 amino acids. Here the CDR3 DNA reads TGTGCCAGCAACCCTCCAGGTACCGAGCAGTACTTC. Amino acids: CASNPPGTEQYF.

DNA of the CDR3: TGCGCCAGCAGCCAAGATTCGGGGGCCCCTGGGACCCAGTACTTC. Amino acid sequence: CASSQDSGAPGTQYF. The chain links TRBV4-1 to TRBJ2-5; D tentatively reads TRBD1 or TRBD2 (6 bases each). The V gene lost 0 bases and the J gene lost 7 bases, with 15 bases spanning the gap. CDR3 length: 15 residues. Germline-derived CDR1 and CDR2 are MGHRA and YSYEKL.

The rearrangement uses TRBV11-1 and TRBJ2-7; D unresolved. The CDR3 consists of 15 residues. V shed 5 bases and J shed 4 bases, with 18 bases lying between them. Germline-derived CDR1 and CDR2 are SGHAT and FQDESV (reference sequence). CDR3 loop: CASSPRQDPPYEQYF. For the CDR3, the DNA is TGTGCCAGCAGCCCCCGCCAGGACCCTCCTTACGAGCAGTACTTC.

CDR3 amino acids: CASSLTMADYTF. In DNA form, the CDR3 reads TGTGCCAGCAGCCTGACAATGGCGGACTACACCTTC. The chain joins TRBV11-2 to TRBJ1-2, with unresolved D. Germline V gene lookup returns CDR1 SGHAT and CDR2 FQNNGV. The CDR3 runs 12 residues. Between the trimmed V and J ends, which lost 5 bases and 10 bases, there was a span of 14 bases.

The CDR3 protein is CASSPLPTAAGDTQYF. Written as DNA, the CDR3 is TGTGCCAGCAGCCCTCTCCCGACAGCGGCGGGAGATACGCAGTATTTT. The chain joins TRBV7-9 to TRBJ2-3; possibly TRBD1 or TRBD2 for D (5 bases each). The V end was cut by 5 bases, the J end by 5 bases, with 20 bases between. CDR3 size: 16 residues. Germline V gene data show CDR1 as SEHNR and CDR2 as FQNEAQ (reference sequence). Drawing the rest from reference TRBV7-9 and TRBJ2-3, the complete variable domain is DTGVSQNPRHKITKRGQNVTFRCDPISEHNRLYWYRQTLGQGPEFLTYFQNEAQLEKSRLLSDRFSAERPKGSFSTLEIQRTEQGDSAMYLCASSPLPTAAGDTQYFGPGTRLTVL.

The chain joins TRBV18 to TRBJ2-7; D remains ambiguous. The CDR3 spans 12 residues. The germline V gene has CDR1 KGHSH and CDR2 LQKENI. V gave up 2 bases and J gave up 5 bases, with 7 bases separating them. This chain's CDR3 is CASSPKAHEQYF. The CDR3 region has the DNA TGTGCCAGCTCACCAAAAGCCCACGAGCAGTACTTC.

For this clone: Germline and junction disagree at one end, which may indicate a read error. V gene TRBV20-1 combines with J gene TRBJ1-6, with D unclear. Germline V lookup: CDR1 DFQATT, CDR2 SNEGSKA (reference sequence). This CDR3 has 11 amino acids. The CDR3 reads CSARVNSPLHF. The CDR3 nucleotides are TGCAGTGCTAGAGTCAATTCGCCCCTCCACTTT.

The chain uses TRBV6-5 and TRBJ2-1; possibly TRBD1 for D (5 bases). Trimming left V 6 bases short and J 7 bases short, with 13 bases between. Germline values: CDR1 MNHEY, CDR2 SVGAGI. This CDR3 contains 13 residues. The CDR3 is CASRGQLANEQFF. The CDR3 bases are TGTGCCAGCAGGGGGCAATTGGCAAATGAGCAGTTCTTC.

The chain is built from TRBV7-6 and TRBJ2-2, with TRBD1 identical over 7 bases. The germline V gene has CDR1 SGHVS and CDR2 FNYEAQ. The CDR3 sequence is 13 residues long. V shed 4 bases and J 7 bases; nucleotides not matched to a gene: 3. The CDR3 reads CASSSGGFGELFF. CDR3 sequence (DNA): TGTGCCAGCAGCTCAGGGGGATTCGGGGAGCTGTTTTTT. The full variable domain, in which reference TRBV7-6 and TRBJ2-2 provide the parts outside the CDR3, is GAGVSQSPRYKVTKRGQDVALRCDPISGHVSLYWYRQALGQGPEFLTYFNYEAQQDKSGLPNDRFSAERPEGSISTLTIQRTEQRDSAMYRCASSSGGFGELFFGEGSRLTVL.

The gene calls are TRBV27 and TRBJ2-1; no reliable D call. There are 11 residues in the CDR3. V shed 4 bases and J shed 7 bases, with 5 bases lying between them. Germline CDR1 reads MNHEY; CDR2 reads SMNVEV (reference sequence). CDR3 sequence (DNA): TGTGCCAGCAGTTCCAGAAATGAGCAGTTCTTC. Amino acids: CASSSRNEQFF.

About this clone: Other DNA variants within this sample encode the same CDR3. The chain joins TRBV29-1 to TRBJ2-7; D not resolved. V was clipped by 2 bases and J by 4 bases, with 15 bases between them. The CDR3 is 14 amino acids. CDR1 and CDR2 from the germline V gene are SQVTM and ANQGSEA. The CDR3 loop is CSVESTDGRYEQYF. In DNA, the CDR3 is TGCAGCGTTGAATCTACGGATGGAAGGTACGAGCAGTACTTC.

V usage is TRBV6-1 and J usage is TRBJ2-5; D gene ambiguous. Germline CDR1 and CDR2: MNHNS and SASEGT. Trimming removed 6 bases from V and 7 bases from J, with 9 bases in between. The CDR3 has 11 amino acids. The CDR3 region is CASRETRTQYF. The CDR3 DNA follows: TGTGCCAGCAGGGAGACCAGGACCCAGTACTTC.

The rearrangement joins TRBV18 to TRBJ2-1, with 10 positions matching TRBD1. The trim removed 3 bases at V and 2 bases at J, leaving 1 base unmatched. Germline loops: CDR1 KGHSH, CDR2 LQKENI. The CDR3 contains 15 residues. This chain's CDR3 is CASSPGTGAYNEQFF. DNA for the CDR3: TGTGCCAGCTCACCCGGGACAGGGGCCTACAATGAGCAGTTCTTC.

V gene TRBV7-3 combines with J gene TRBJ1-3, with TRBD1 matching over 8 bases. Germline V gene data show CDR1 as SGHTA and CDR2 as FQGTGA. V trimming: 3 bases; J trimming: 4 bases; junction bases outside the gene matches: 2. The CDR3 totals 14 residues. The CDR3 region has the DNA TGTGCCAGCAGCTTGACAGGGGTCGGAAACACCATATATTTT. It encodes CASSLTGVGNTIYF.

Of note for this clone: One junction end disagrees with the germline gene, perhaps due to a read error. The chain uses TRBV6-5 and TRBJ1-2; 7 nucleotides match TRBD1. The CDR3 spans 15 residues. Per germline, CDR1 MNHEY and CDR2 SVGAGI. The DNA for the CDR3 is TGTGCCAGCAACCCTGCAGGGGGGGCCCACTATGGCTGCACCTTC. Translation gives CASNPAGGAHYGCTF.

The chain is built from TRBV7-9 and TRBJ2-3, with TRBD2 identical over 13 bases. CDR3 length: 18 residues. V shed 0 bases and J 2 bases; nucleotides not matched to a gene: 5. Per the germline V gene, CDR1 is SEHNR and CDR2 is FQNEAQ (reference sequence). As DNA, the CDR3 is TGTGCCAGCAGCTTAGCGCCGGGACTAGCGGGGAACACAGATACGCAGTATTTT. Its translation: CASSLAPGLAGNTDTQYF.

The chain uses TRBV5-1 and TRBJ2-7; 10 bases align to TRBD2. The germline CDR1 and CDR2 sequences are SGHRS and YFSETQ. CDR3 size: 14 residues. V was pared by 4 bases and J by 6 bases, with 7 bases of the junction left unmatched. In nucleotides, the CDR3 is TGCGCCAGCAGCCCCGGGACTAGCGCTCTCGAGCAGTACTTC. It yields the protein CASSPGTSALEQYF.

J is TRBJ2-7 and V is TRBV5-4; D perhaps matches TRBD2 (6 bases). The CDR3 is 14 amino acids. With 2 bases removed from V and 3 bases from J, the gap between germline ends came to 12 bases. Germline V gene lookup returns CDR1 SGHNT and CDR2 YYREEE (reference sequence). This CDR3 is CASSFGGGDYEQYF. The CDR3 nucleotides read TGTGCCAGCAGCTTCGGAGGAGGGGACTACGAGCAGTACTTC.

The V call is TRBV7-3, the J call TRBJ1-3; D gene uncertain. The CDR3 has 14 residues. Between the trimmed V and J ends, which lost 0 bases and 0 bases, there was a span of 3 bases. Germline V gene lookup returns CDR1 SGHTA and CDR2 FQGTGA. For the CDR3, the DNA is TGTGCCAGCAGCTTAACCCTCTCTGGAAACACCATATATTTT. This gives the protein CASSLTLSGNTIYF.

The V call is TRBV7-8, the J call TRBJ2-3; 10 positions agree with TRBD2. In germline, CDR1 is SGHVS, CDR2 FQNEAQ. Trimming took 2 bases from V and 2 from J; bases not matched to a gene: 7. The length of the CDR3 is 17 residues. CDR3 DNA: TGTGCCAGCAGCTTACCCCTAGCGGGGGACCCCACAGATACGCAGTATTTT. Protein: CASSLPLAGDPTDTQYF.

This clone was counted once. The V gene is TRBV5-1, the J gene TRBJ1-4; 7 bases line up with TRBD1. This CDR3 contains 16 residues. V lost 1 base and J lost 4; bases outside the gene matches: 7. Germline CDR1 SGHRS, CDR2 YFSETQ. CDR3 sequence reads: CASSLSPQGVNEKLFF. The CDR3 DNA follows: TGCGCCAGCAGCTTGTCCCCTCAGGGGGTTAATGAAAAACTGTTTTTT. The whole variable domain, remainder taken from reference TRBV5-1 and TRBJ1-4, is KAGVTQTPRYLIKTRGQQVTLSCSPISGHRSVSWYQQTPGQGLQFLFEYFSETQRNKGNFPGRFSGRQFSNSRSEMNVSTLELGDSALYLCASSLSPQGVNEKLFFGSGTQLSVL.

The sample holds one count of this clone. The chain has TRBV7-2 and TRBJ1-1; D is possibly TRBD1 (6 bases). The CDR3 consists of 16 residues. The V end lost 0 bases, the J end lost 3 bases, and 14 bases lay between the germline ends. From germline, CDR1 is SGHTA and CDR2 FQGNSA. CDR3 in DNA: TGTGCCAGCAGCTTAGCGGTCGGGGGCCGGCACACTGAAGCTTTCTTT. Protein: CASSLAVGGRHTEAFF.

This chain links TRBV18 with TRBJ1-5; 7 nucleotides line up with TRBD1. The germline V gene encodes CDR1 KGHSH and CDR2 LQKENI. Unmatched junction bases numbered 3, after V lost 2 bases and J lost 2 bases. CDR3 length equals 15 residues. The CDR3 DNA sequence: TGTGCCAGCTCACCAGTAGGACAGGGCAATCAGCCCCAGCATTTT. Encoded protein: CASSPVGQGNQPQHF.

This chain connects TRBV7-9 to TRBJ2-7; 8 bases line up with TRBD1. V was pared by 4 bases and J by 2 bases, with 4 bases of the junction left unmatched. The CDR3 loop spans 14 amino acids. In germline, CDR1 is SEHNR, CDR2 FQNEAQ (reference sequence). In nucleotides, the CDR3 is TGTGCCAGCAGCTCACCGGGACAGGCCTACGAGCAGTACTTC. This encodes CASSSPGQAYEQYF.

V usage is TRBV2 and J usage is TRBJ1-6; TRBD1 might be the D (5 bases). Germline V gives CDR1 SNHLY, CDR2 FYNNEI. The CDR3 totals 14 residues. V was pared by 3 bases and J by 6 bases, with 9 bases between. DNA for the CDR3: TGTGCCAGCAGTGATGCCGGGGCTAATTCACCCCTCCACTTT. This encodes CASSDAGANSPLHF.